This T cell receptor beta chain is from a study of T cell responses to AZD1222 COVID-19 vaccine. Notes on this clone: Other nucleotide sequences in the sample specify the same CDR3.

CDR3 length: 13 amino acids. V dropped 1 base and J dropped 3 bases, with 4 bases sitting between them. Germline V gene sequence: CDR1 MDHEN, CDR2 SYDVKM. Repertoires were generated with immunoSEQ multiplex PCR, while TCRdb's copy carries only in-frame clones and drops some. The sample lists over 150,000 clones; 80% to 95% were seen once. J is TRBJ2-1 and V is TRBV28; no firm D call. This specimen was peripheral blood, taken 28 days after the second AZD1222 dose. This sequence was found in an adult who received the AZD1222 COVID-19 vaccine. The CDR3: CASSLYLYNEQFF. CDR3 DNA: TGTGCCAGCAGTTTATACCTCTACAATGAGCAGTTCTTC.